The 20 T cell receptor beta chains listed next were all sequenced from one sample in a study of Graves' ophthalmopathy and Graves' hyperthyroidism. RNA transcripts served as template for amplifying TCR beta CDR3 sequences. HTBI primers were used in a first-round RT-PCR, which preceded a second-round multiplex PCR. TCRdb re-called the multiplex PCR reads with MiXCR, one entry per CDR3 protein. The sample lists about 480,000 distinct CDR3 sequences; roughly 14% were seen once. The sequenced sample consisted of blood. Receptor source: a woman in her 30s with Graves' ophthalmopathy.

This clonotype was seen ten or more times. The CDR3 sequence: CTTRGVAEAFF. Here the CDR3 DNA reads TGCACCACGAGAGGGGTAGCTGAAGCTTTCTTT. J is TRBJ1-1 and V is TRBV29-1; a weak D match, TRBD1 (5 bases). Germline assignment: CDR1 SQVTM and CDR2 ANQGSEA. There are 11 residues in the CDR3.

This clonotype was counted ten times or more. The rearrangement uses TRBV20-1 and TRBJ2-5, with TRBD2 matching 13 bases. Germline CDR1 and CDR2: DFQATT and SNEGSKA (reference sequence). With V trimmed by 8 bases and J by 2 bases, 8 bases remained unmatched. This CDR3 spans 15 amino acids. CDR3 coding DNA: TGCAGTTCCGCTACGGGACTAGCGGGACAAGAGACCCAGTACTTC. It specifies CSSATGLAGQETQYF.

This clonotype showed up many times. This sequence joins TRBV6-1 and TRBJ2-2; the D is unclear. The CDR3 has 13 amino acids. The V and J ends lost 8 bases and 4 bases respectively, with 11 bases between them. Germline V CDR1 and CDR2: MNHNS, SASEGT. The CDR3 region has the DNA TGTGCCAGCGGCGATATAGGCACCGGGGAGCTGTTTTTT. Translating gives CASGDIGTGELFF.

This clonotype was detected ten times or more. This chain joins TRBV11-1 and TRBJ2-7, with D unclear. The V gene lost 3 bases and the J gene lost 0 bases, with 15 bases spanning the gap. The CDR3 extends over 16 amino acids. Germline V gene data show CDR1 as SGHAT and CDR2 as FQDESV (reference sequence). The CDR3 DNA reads TGTGCCAGCAGCTTTCCTCCGTCGCATAGCTCCTACGAGCAGTACTTC. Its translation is CASSFPPSHSSYEQYF.

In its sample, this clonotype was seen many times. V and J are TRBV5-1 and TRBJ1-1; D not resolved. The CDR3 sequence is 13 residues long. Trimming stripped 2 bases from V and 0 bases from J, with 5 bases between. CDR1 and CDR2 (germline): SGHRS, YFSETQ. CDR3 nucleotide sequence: TGCGCCAGCAGCTTTAACTTGAACACTGAAGCTTTCTTT. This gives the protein CASSFNLNTEAFF.

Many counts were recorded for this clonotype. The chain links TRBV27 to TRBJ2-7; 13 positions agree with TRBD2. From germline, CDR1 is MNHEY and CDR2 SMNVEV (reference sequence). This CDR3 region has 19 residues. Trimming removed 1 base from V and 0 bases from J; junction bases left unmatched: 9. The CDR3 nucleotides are TGTGCCAGCAGTTTATTCCCGACTAGCGGGAGGCTTAGCTCCTACGAGCAGTACTTC. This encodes CASSLFPTSGRLSSYEQYF.

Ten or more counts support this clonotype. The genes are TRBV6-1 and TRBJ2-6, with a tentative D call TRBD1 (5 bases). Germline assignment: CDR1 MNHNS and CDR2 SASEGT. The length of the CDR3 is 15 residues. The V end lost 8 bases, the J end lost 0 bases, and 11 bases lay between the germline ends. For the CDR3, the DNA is TGTGCCAGCTCTCTAGGGGACTCTGGGGCCAACGTCCTGACTTTC. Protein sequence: CASSLGDSGANVLTF.

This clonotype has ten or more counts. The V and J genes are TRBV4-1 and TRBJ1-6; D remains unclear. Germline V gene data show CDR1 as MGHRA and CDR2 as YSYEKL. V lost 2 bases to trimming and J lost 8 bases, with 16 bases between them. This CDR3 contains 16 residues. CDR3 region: CASSQFLAVRDSPLHF. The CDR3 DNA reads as TGCGCCAGCAGCCAATTCCTGGCGGTGCGTGATTCACCCCTCCACTTT.

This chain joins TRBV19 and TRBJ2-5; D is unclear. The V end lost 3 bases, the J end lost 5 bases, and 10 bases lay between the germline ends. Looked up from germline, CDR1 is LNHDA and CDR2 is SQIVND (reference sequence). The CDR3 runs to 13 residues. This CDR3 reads CASSMRSVETQYF. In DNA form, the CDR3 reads TGTGCCAGTAGTATGAGGTCGGTGGAGACCCAGTACTTC.

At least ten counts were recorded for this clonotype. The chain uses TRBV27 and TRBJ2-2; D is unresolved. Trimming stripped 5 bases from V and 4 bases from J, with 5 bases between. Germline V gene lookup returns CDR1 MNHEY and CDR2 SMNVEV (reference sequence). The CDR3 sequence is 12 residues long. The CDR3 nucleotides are TGTGCCAGCAGTATCGTCACCGGGGAGCTGTTTTTT. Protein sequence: CASSIVTGELFF.

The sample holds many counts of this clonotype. CDR3 residues: CASSPGTSGIIDEQFF. For the CDR3, the DNA is TGCGCCAGCAGCCCAGGGACTAGCGGGATCATCGATGAGCAGTTCTTC. The chain employs TRBV5-1 and TRBJ2-1; 13 bases are a match to TRBD2. V dropped 4 bases and J dropped 8; count of bases not matched to a gene: 9. This CDR3 comprises 16 residues. CDR1 and CDR2 from the germline V gene are SGHRS and YFSETQ.

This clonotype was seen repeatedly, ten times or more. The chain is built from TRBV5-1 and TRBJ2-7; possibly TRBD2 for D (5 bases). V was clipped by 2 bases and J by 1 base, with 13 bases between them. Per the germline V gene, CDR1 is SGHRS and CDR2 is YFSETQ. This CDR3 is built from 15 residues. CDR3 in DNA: TGCGCCAGCAGCTTCTCCGGGATTCGATCCTACGAGCAGTACTTC. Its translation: CASSFSGIRSYEQYF.

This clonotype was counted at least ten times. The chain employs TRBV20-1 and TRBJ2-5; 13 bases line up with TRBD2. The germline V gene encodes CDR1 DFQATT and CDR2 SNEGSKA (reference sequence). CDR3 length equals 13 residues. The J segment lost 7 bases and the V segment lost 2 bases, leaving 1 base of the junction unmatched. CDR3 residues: CSARRTSGGTQYF. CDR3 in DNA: TGCAGTGCTAGACGGACTAGCGGGGGGACCCAGTACTTC.

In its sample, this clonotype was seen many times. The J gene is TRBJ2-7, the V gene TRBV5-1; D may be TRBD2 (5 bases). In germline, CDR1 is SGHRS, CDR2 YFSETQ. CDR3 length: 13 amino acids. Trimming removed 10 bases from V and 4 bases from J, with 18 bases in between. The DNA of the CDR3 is TGCGCCTCCGGGGTGGGGAGCCCTTACGAGCAGTACTTC. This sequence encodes CASGVGSPYEQYF.

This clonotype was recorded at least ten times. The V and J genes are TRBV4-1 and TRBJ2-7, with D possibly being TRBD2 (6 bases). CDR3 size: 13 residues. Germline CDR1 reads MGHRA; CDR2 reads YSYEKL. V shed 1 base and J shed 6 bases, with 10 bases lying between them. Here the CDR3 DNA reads TGCGCCAGCAGCCAAGGGGGAGGTTTCGAGCAGTACTTC. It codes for CASSQGGGFEQYF.

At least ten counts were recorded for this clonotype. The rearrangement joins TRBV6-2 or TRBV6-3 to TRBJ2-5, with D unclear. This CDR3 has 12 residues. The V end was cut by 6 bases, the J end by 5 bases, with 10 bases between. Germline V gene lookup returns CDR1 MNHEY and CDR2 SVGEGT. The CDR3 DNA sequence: TGTGCCAGCAGCCCCGTTGACGAGACCCAGTACTTC. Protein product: CASSPVDETQYF.

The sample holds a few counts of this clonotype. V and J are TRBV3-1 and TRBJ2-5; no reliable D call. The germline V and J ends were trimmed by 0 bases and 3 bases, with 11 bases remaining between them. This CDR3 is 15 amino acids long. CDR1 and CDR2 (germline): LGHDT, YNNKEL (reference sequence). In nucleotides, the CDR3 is TGTGCCAGCAGCCAAGATCCGGGCAGGAAAGAGACCCAGTACTTC. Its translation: CASSQDPGRKETQYF.

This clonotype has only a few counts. CDR3: CATPGQEYNYGYTF. The CDR3 nucleotides are TGTGCCACCCCGGGACAGGAGTACAACTATGGCTACACCTTC. This chain joins TRBV14 and TRBJ1-2; 8 bases map to TRBD1. V was clipped by 10 bases and J by 2 bases; unmatched bases: 9. The CDR3 runs to 14 residues. CDR1 is SGHDN and CDR2 is FVKESK in the germline V gene.

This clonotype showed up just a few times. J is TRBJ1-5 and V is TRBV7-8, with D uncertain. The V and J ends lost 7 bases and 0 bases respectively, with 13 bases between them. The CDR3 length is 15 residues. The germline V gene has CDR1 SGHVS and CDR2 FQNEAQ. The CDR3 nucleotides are TGTGCCAGCAACTCACAACCATATAGCAATCAGCCCCAGCATTTT. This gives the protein CASNSQPYSNQPQHF.

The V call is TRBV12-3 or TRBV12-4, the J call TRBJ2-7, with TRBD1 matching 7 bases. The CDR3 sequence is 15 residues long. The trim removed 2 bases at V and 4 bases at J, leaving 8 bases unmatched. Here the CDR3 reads CASSLSTGNRYEQYF. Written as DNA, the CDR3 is TGTGCCAGCAGTTTATCGACAGGGAATAGGTACGAGCAGTACTTC.